This T cell receptor beta chain was captured by sequencing in a study of T cell repertoires in cytomegalovirus infection. This CDR3 is built from 14 residues. Between the trimmed V and J ends, which lost 3 bases and 8 bases, there was a span of 16 bases. Germline lookup yields CDR1 KGHSH and CDR2 LQKENI. Study observations and caveats: Accumulated public TCR beta family frequency recognized individuals carrying CMV together with the relevant HLA.

TCRdb reprocessed the reads with MiXCR, giving one entry per CDR3 protein. The sample lists some 320,000 distinct CDR3 sequences, over 7.5% occurring once. This clonotype was seen a few times. Its antigen is not known. The source is a human donor in good health (CMV status not recorded). Some clones in this sample may be carry-over from other donors' samples. The specimen was PBMCs. The chain couples TRBV18 to TRBJ1-1; D uncertain. The CDR3, as DNA: TGTGCCAGCTCACCCCGGACTGGGGTTTGGGAAGCTTTCTTT. Translated, it gives CASSPRTGVWEAFF.